This TCR beta chain came from a study of graft-versus-host responses after intestinal transplantation. Overall study context: Isolated intestinal, liver-intestinal, or multivisceral transplants were what recipients had. After anti-thymocyte globulin induction, recipients took tacrolimus and steroids for three to four years. Study-level findings and limits: Early after transplant, HvG clones declined as circulating GvH clones peaked.

Trimming at V came to 3 bases and at J to 4 bases, leaving 8 bases not matched to a gene. Germline CDR1 reads MDHEN; CDR2 reads SYDVKM. The CDR3 is 16 residues long. With respect to this clone: Its antigen is as yet unknown.

Produced via immunoSEQ multiplex PCR; TCRdb's table is partial and in-frame only. Here the sample spans more than 65,000 clones, roughly 89% being singletons. The specimen comprised unstimulated CD4+ T cells sorted from spleen or lymph node cells, sampled before intestinal transplant. The chain carries TRBV28 and TRBJ1-5; the match to TRBD1 covers 8 bases. The receptor was derived from a human donor who received an intestinal transplant. The CDR3 sequence is CASSFRSGQGNQPQHF. The CDR3 bases are TGTGCCAGCAGTTTTAGGTCTGGACAGGGAAATCAGCCCCAGCATTTT.